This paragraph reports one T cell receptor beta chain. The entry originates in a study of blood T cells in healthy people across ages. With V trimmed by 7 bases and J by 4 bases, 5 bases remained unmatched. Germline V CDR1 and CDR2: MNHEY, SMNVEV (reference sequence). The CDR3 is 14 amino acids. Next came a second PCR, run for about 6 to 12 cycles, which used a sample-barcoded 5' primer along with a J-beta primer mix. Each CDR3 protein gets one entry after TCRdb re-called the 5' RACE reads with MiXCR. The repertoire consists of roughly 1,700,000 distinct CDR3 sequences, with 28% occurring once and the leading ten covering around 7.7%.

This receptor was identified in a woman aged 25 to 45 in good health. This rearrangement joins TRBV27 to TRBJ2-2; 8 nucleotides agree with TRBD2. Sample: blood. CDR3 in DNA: TGTGCCAGCACGGGGGGGCCCGGCACCGGGGAGCTGTTTTTT. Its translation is CASTGGPGTGELFF.